In its sample, the clone carrying this T cell receptor (beta chain) was seen many times. The sample belongs to a study of regulatory T cells in long-lasting Graves disease. The time point is: persistent/refractory GD, antithyroid drugs over 5 years with positive TRAb. PBMC RNA served as the TCR library source. HTBI primers from iRepertoire and Arm-PCR of CDR3 regions yielded the TCR beta libraries. TCRdb used MiXCR to reprocess the multiplex PCR reads, holding one entry per CDR3 protein. The table has around 400,000 distinct CDR3 sequences, roughly a fifth seen once; the top ten hold roughly an eighth. This specimen consisted of peripheral blood mononuclear cells (PBMCs), obtained when the disease was refractory, from a patient treated with antithyroid drugs. This TCR derives from a female donor with Graves disease.

CDR3 residues: CASSLGQLEAFF. The CDR3 DNA reads as TGTGCCAGCAGTCTGGGACAGCTTGAAGCTTTCTTT. The chain couples TRBV12-3 or TRBV12-4 to TRBJ1-1; 7 bases fit TRBD1. This CDR3 has 12 amino acids. V trimming: 5 bases; J trimming: 7 bases; junction bases outside the gene matches: 4.